These T cell receptor beta chains were read from a single sample in a study of blood T cell repertoires in COVID-19. Only in-frame clones appear in the TCRdb table, and some are missing; sequencing was by immunoSEQ multiplex PCR. The sample has 150,000 to 200,000 clones; 82% are singletons. Sequencing was carried out using PBMCs or T cells enriched from blood (not recorded which). The receptors here all came from a woman between 55 and 75 years old with acute COVID-19. Each CDR3 is given with its conserved first and last residue. D genes are given only for firm matches. Not all rows give a size; the values are once, few, many and, for expanded clones, a class.

d_gene	v_gene	j_gene	abundance	CDR3nt	CDR3aa
TRBD2	TRBV7-9	TRBJ2-1	NA	TGTGCCAGCAGCTCGGGACTAGCGGGAGTAGAGCAGTTCTTC	CASSSGLAGVEQFF
NA	TRBV4-3	TRBJ2-7	many	TGCGCCAGCGGCACAGGGAAATACCCTTACGAGCAGTACTTC	CASGTGKYPYEQYF
TRBD1	TRBV4-3	TRBJ1-2	NA	TGCGCCAGCAGCCAAGAGGGGACAGGGTCCTATGGCTACACCTTC	CASSQEGTGSYGYTF
NA	TRBV6-5	TRBJ1-1	once	TGTGCCAGCAGACTAGGACTCGTGAACACTGAAGCTTTCTTT	CASRLGLVNTEAFF
NA	TRBV7-9	TRBJ1-2	NA	TGTGCCAGCAGCCGCAGGGGTTATGGCTACACCTTC	CASSRRGYGYTF
TRBD1	TRBV9	TRBJ1-2	NA	TGTGCCAGCAGCGTAGCCCTAACCGGGACAGGCTATGGCTACACCTTC	CASSVALTGTGYGYTF
NA	TRBV19	TRBJ1-2	few	TGTGCCAGTAGCAGTGGCCCCTCCTATGGCTACACCTTC	CASSSGPSYGYTF
NA	TRBV3-1/TRBV3-2	TRBJ1-1	NA	TGTGCCAGCAGACTGGGGCCAACCTACACTGAAGCTTTCTTT	CASRLGPTYTEAFF
TRBD2	TRBV3-1/TRBV3-2	TRBJ2-1	NA	TGTGCCAGCAGCCCCAGCGGGGGGGCGTATAATGAGCAGTTCTTC	CASSPSGGAYNEQFF
NA	TRBV10-2	TRBJ1-6	once	TGCGCCAGCAGTGATGGGGGCCGGGGTAATTCACCCCTCCACTTT	CASSDGGRGNSPLHF
NA	TRBV4-3	TRBJ1-1	NA	TGCGCCAGCAGCCATGGAGGGACGGGAAACACTGAAGCTTTCTTT	CASSHGGTGNTEAFF
NA	TRBV27	TRBJ2-5	NA	TGTGCCAGCACCGTACAGTGGCCCCCGGAGACCCAGTACTTC	CASTVQWPPETQYF
NA	TRBV10-3	TRBJ1-5	NA	TGTGCCATCAGTCAACAGGGAGGGGATCAGCCCCAGCATTTT	CAISQQGGDQPQHF
NA	TRBV7-7	TRBJ2-5	once	TGTGCCAGCAGCCCCCGGAGCGGCCTTAGGGTGGAGACCCAGTACTTC	CASSPRSGLRVETQYF
TRBD1	TRBV7-2	TRBJ1-2	NA	TGTGCCAGCAGCACTCGACAGGGGAGTAAAAAAGGCTACACCTTC	CASSTRQGSKKGYTF
NA	TRBV5-1	TRBJ1-4	NA	TGCGCCAGCAGCTTGGCTTCAACTAATGAAAAACTGTTTTTT	CASSLASTNEKLFF
TRBD1	TRBV19	TRBJ1-2	NA	TGTGCCAGTACTCGGGACAGCTATAACTATGGCTACACCTTC	CASTRDSYNYGYTF
TRBD1	TRBV3-1/TRBV3-2	TRBJ2-5	many	TGTGCCAGCAGCCGGACAGGGAAAGAGACCCAGTACTTC	CASSRTGKETQYF
TRBD1	TRBV7-2	TRBJ1-4	once	TGTGCCAGCAGCACCCGACAGGGGCCTGGAGAAAAACTGTTTTTT	CASSTRQGPGEKLFF
NA	TRBV3-1/TRBV3-2	TRBJ1-5	NA	TGTGCCAGCAGCCAAGATGGAGGGAATCAGCCCCAGCATTTT	CASSQDGGNQPQHF
TRBD1	TRBV27	TRBJ1-4	NA	TGTGCCACCAAATGGGACAGGGACGATGAAAAACTGTTTTTT	CATKWDRDDEKLFF
TRBD2	TRBV27	TRBJ2-3	NA	TGTGCCAGCAGTCCCCCCTTGGTTGGCGGGAGGGCAGATACGCAGTATTTT	CASSPPLVGGRADTQYF